The 7 T cell receptor beta chains below all came from one sample that was sequenced in a study of shared clonotypes between healthy human individuals (dated by TCRdb to the early 2020s). The library was obtained by the immunoSEQ multiplex PCR assay. Sourced from immuneACCESS, this table was stored by TCRdb with only in-frame sequences that have V and J called. A share of the clones is absent; for the studies checked, an unresolved V gene accounts for under half, and the remainder has no known explanation. The sample table records about 610,000 clones; about 96% of these occur just once. The top ten hold 0.045% to 0.07% of the sample. Sequencing was carried out using naive CD4+ T cells sorted from blood. Explained via the paper, the cell subset or site label denotes: CD45RA+ positively selected. The source of these receptors is a woman aged 25 to 39 in good health.

CDR3 sequence: CASGEPRIEQYF. CDR3 DNA: TGTGCCAGCGGGGAGCCTAGGATCGAGCAGTACTTC. The chain combines TRBV25-1 with TRBJ2-7; the D gene is possibly TRBD2 (5 bases). Trimming cost V 8 bases and J 6 bases, with 14 bases left between them. CDR3 length: 12 residues. From germline, CDR1 is MGHDK and CDR2 SYGVNS.

The J gene is TRBJ1-4, the V gene TRBV5-6; D is unresolved. The CDR3 has 18 amino acids. Deletions cut 0 bases from V and 6 bases from J, with 21 bases between. Germline CDR1 reads SGHDT; CDR2 reads YYEEEE. DNA of the CDR3: TGTGCCAGCAGCTTGGATAGCCTCTTACCGAATCTAGATGAAAAACTGTTTTTT. This codes for CASSLDSLLPNLDEKLFF.

The V and J genes are TRBV19 and TRBJ2-5, with D possibly TRBD2 on 5 matching bases. The CDR3 runs 14 residues. The V gene lost 6 bases and the J gene lost 2 bases, with 13 bases spanning the gap. CDR1 is LNHDA, CDR2 SQIVND, per germline (reference sequence). The CDR3 spells CASRAPGLQETQYF. CDR3 DNA: TGTGCCAGTAGAGCCCCCGGACTTCAAGAGACCCAGTACTTC.

The V gene is TRBV27, the J gene TRBJ1-5; possibly TRBD1 for D (5 bases). The CDR3 is 16 residues long. Deletions cut 4 bases from V and 6 bases from J, with 19 bases between. Germline values: CDR1 MNHEY, CDR2 SMNVEV (reference sequence). This CDR3 reads CASSYTYTGVPQPQHF. The CDR3 nucleotides read TGTGCCAGCAGTTACACCTACACAGGTGTCCCTCAGCCCCAGCATTTT.

The rearrangement links TRBV11-3 to TRBJ2-2; a possible D gene is TRBD1 (6 bases). Per germline, CDR1 SGHNT and CDR2 YENEEA. The length of the CDR3 is 16 residues. Trimming cost V 1 base and J 3 bases, with 12 bases left between them. In DNA, the CDR3 is TGTGCCAGCAGCTTAGGATCACAGGGAGACACCGGGGAGCTGTTTTTT. Encoded protein: CASSLGSQGDTGELFF.

The chain combines TRBV6-9 with TRBJ2-2; D is uncertain. Germline assignment: CDR1 MNHGY and CDR2 SVAAGI. The CDR3 loop spans 11 amino acids. Trimming took 2 bases from V and 7 from J, leaving 2 bases between them. CDR3 loop: CASSYNGELFF. For the CDR3, the DNA is TGTGCCAGCAGTTATAACGGGGAGCTGTTTTTT.

With regard to this clone: This sample also contains other DNA sequences that code for the same CDR3. V gene TRBV9 combines with J gene TRBJ2-1; D tentatively fits TRBD1 or TRBD2 (5 bases each). V was trimmed by 0 bases and J by 3 bases, leaving 10 bases between them. The CDR3 spans 15 residues. In germline, CDR1 is SGDLS, CDR2 YYNGEE. This chain's CDR3 is CASSVAEGSYNEQFF. Written as DNA, the CDR3 is TGTGCCAGCAGCGTAGCCGAGGGGAGCTACAATGAGCAGTTCTTC.